The table lists the clone carrying this T cell receptor (beta chain) with many counts. Its target is not known. No progression to ophthalmopathy during 18 months of follow-up defined stable disease. These data belong to a study of T cells in Graves' hyperthyroidism and ophthalmopathy. The study's findings and limits: Ophthalmopathy got predicted by the model a median roughly 6.4 months before its onset.

CDR1 is SNHLY, CDR2 FYNNEI, per germline. V lost 3 bases and J 10 bases, leaving 10 bases between the germline ends. The CDR3 is made up of 13 amino acids. Using RNA transcripts as the source, TCR beta CDR3 regions were amplified. When the TCR CDR3 underwent first-round RT-PCR, the HTBI primer set was used. One entry per CDR3 protein, called by TCRdb with MiXCR from the multiplex PCR reads. Seen here are roughly 720,000 distinct CDR3 sequences, about 18% observed once, and the top ten hold roughly a sixth. The J gene is TRBJ1-6, the V gene TRBV2; D is ambiguous. The sequencing input was blood. This clonotype was sampled from a man aged 50 to 59 with Graves' hyperthyroidism. CDR3 amino acids: CASSDGPWSPLHF. CDR3 coding DNA: TGTGCCAGCAGTGACGGGCCCTGGTCACCCCTCCACTTT.